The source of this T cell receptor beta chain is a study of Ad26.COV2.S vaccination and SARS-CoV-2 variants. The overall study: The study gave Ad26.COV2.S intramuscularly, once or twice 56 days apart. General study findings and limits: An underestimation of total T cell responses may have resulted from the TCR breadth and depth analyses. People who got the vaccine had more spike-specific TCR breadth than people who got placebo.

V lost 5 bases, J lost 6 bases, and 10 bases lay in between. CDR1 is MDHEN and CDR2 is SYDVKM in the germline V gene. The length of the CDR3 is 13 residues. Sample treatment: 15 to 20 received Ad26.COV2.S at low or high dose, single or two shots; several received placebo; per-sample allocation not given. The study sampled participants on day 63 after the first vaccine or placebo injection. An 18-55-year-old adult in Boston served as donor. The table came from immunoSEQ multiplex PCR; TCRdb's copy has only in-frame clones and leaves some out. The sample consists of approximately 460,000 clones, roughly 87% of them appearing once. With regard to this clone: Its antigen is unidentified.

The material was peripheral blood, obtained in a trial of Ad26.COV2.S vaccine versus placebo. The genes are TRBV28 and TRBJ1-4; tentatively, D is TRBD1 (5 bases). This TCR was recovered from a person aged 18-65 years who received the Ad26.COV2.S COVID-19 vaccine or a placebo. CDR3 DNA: TGTGCCAGCAGTCCGGGGGTGGATGAAAAACTGTTTTTT. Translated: CASSPGVDEKLFF.